Shown below are 25 T cell receptor beta chains from a single sample sequenced in a study of T cell clusters in autoimmune cytopenias. Roughly 38,000 genome equivalents of blood DNA were amplified for TRB. One tube held mixed TRB-A and TRB-B primer pools for touch-down PCR. After re-calling the multiplex PCR reads, TCRdb lists one entry per CDR3 protein, DNA absent. Its table records fewer than 7,500 distinct CDR3 sequences. Sequencing was done on a sample of peripheral blood. The receptors originated from a human donor with an autoimmune cytopenia or autoimmune hepatitis (not recorded which).

Frequency places this clonotype as medium-sized. The chain uses TRBV5-4 and TRBJ2-1. Per the germline V gene, CDR1 is SGHNT and CDR2 is YYREEE (reference sequence). CDR3 length: 15 amino acids. The chain's CDR3 is CASSLDSAHYNEQFF. Combining the CDR3 with reference TRBV5-4 and TRBJ2-1 gives the whole variable domain ETGVTQSPTHLIKTRGQQVTLRCSSQSGHNTVSWYQQALGQGPQFIFQYYREEENGRGNFPPRFSGLQFPNYSSELNVNALELDDSALYLCASSLDSAHYNEQFFGPGTRLTVL.

Considering frequency, this clonotype is medium-sized. J is TRBJ1-2 and V is TRBV19; the TCRdb D gene call, TRBD1, has no DNA to confirm it. Germline CDR1 LNHDA, CDR2 SQIVND (reference sequence). The CDR3 runs to 14 residues. CDR3: CASSSTGGEYGYTF.

Judged by frequency, this clonotype is medium-sized. The chain is built from TRBV6-6 and TRBJ2-7; TCRdb picks TRBD1, but there is no DNA to check that call. Germline CDR1 reads MNHNY; CDR2 reads SVGAGI (reference sequence). The CDR3 extends over 14 amino acids. CDR3: CASSLGASSYEQYF.

V usage is TRBV20-1 and J usage is TRBJ1-2; TCRdb's D gene call, TRBD1, goes unchecked for lack of DNA. CDR3 size: 13 residues. Germline V gene data show CDR1 as DFQATT and CDR2 as SNEGSKA (reference sequence). This CDR3 reads CSARVLTGDGYTF.

V and J are TRBV12-3 or TRBV12-4 and TRBJ2-7; there is no DNA to check the TCRdb D call of TRBD2. The CDR3 loop spans 16 amino acids. The CDR3 loop is CASSFRRLAGTYEQYF.

Judged by frequency, this clonotype is medium-sized. The chain employs TRBV19 and TRBJ2-2; the TRBD1 assignment by TCRdb is unverifiable without DNA. The CDR3 is 15 amino acids. The V gene's germline CDR1 is LNHDA and CDR2 SQIVND (reference sequence). This CDR3 reads CASRRGQGFTGELFF.

This clonotype ranks as medium-sized in terms of frequency. The chain combines TRBV19 with TRBJ1-2. Germline CDR1 reads LNHDA; CDR2 reads SQIVND (reference sequence). The CDR3 runs to 14 residues. CDR3 in amino acids: CASSIGLSDYGYTF.

This clonotype registers medium-sized (0.01 to 0.1%) by frequency. This rearrangement joins TRBV18 to TRBJ2-5; without DNA, the TCRdb call of TRBD2 cannot be checked. This CDR3 spans 13 amino acids. The V gene's germline CDR1 is KGHSH and CDR2 LQKENI. CDR3 amino acids: CASSREIQETQYF.

This CDR3 is CASSPRALGRNTEAFF. The genes are TRBV5-1 and TRBJ1-1. Germline V CDR1 and CDR2: SGHRS, YFSETQ. This CDR3 has 16 residues.

This clonotype shows up as medium-sized (0.01 to 0.1%) by frequency. This chain links TRBV27 with TRBJ2-7; TCRdb picks TRBD1, but there is no DNA to check that call. The germline V gene has CDR1 MNHEY and CDR2 SMNVEV (reference sequence). The CDR3 consists of 13 residues. CDR3 loop: CASSRVGGHEQYF.

J is TRBJ2-1 and V is TRBV6-2 or TRBV6-3; with no DNA, the TCRdb D assignment of TRBD2 cannot be verified. The length of the CDR3 is 19 residues. The germline CDR1 and CDR2 sequences are MNHEY and SVGEGT. The CDR3 here is CASSYRSGRSVLGWNEQFF.

Considering frequency, this clonotype is medium-sized. CDR3 sequence: CASSFVQVDDEQFF. This chain connects TRBV13 to TRBJ2-1. This CDR3 has 14 amino acids. Germline assignment: CDR1 PRHDT and CDR2 FYEKMQ (reference sequence).

V usage is TRBV7-2 and J usage is TRBJ1-1; with no DNA, the TCRdb D assignment of TRBD1 cannot be verified. The CDR3 spans 14 residues. Germline CDR1 SGHTA, CDR2 FQGNSA. The CDR3 is CASSPDRVGTEAFF.

This chain joins TRBV12-3 or TRBV12-4 and TRBJ2-1. This CDR3 region has 12 residues. This CDR3 reads CASSRVLNEQFF.

This clonotype is classed as medium-sized by frequency. The chain joins TRBV18 to TRBJ2-6. CDR3 length: 18 amino acids. Germline V gene data show CDR1 as KGHSH and CDR2 as LQKENI. The CDR3: CASSPAAPANSGANVLTF.

V usage is TRBV6-5 and J usage is TRBJ1-1; TCRdb indicates TRBD1, and absent DNA this call remains unverified. Looked up from germline, CDR1 is MNHEY and CDR2 is SVGAGI. The CDR3 is 14 amino acids. The chain's CDR3 is CASSYPGQTTEAFF.

This clonotype registers medium-sized by frequency. This sequence joins TRBV30 and TRBJ1-1; TCRdb proposes TRBD1, but this gene call is untestable without DNA. The germline gives CDR1 GTSNPN, CDR2 SVGIG (reference sequence). This CDR3 contains 13 residues. CDR3 loop: CAWNNDGATEAFF.

Judged by frequency, this clonotype is medium-sized (0.01 to 0.1%). V usage is TRBV7-9 and J usage is TRBJ2-5; absent DNA, TCRdb's TRBD2 call cannot be checked. The CDR3 runs to 16 residues. In germline, CDR1 is SEHNR, CDR2 FQNEAQ (reference sequence). The chain's CDR3 is CASSQGLAGVRETQYF.

V is TRBV20-1 and J is TRBJ2-3; absent DNA, TCRdb's TRBD2 call cannot be checked. This CDR3 contains 20 residues. Germline CDR1 reads DFQATT; CDR2 reads SNEGSKA (reference sequence). CDR3 loop: CSASAWRRGGTSGVTDTQYF.

V and J are TRBV20-1 and TRBJ2-1; TCRdb calls TRBD2, which cannot be checked without DNA. The CDR3 is made up of 15 amino acids. In germline, CDR1 is DFQATT, CDR2 SNEGSKA (reference sequence). Here the CDR3 reads CSASPTSGRVGEQFF.

This clonotype ranks as medium-sized in terms of frequency. V is TRBV6-4 and J is TRBJ2-3; as DNA is missing, the TRBD2 call by TCRdb cannot be tested. This CDR3 region has 15 residues. Germline-derived CDR1 and CDR2 are MRHNA and SNTAGT. The CDR3 spells CASSKTSGGTDTQYF.

The chain combines TRBV7-9 with TRBJ1-1. Germline V CDR1 and CDR2: SEHNR, FQNEAQ (reference sequence). There are 12 residues in the CDR3. This chain's CDR3 is CASSLGWSEAFF.

J is TRBJ1-6 and V is TRBV4-3. The germline gives CDR1 LGHNA, CDR2 YSLEER. The CDR3 consists of 15 residues. The CDR3: CASSQDHTVNSPLHF.

By frequency, this clonotype is large. V and J are TRBV29-1 and TRBJ1-2. The CDR3 extends over 12 amino acids. The germline V gene encodes CDR1 SQVTM and CDR2 ANQGSEA. Here the CDR3 reads CSVVSTYYGYTF.

This clonotype shows up as medium-sized (0.01 to 0.1%) by frequency. V and J are TRBV19 and TRBJ2-1; lacking DNA, the TRBD1 call made by TCRdb goes unchecked. This CDR3 comprises 13 residues. Germline lookup yields CDR1 LNHDA and CDR2 SQIVND (reference sequence). The CDR3 loop reads CASSVRGGNEQFF.